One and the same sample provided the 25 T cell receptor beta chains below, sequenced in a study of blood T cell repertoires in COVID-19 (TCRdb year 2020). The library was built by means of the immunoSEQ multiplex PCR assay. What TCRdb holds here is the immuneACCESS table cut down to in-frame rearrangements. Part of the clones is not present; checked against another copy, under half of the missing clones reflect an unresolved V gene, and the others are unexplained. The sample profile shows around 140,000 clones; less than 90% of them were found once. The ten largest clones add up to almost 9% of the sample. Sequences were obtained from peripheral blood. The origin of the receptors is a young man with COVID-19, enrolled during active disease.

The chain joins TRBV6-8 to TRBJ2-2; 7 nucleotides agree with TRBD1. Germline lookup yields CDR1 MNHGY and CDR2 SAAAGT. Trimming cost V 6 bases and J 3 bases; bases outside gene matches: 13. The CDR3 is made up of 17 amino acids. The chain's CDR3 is CASRHETRTGYTGELFF. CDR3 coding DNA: TGTGCCAGCAGACATGAAACCCGGACAGGCTACACCGGGGAGCTGTTTTTT.

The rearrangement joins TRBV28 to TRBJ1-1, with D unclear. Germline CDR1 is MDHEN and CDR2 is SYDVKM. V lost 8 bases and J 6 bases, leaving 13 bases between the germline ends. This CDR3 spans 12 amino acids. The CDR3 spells CASVRRSAEAFF. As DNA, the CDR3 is TGTGCCAGCGTTCGCCGGTCCGCTGAAGCTTTCTTT.

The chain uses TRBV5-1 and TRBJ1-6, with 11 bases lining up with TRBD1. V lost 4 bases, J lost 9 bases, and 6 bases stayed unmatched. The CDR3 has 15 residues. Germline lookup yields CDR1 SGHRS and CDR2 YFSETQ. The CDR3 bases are TGCGCCAGCAGCCAAGGGACAGGGGGAGGTTCACCCCTCCACTTT. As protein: CASSQGTGGGSPLHF. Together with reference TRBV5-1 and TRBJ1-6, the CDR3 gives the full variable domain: KAGVTQTPRYLIKTRGQQVTLSCSPISGHRSVSWYQQTPGQGLQFLFEYFSETQRNKGNFPGRFSGRQFSNSRSEMNVSTLELGDSALYLCASSQGTGGGSPLHFGNGTRLTVT.

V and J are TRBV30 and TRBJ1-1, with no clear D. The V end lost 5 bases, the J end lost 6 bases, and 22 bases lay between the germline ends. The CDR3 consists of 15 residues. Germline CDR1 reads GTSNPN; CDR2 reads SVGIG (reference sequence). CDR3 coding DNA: TGTGCCTGGTCTCAGGTGCCCTGGGGAGGCCCTGAAGCTTTCTTT. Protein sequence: CAWSQVPWGGPEAFF.

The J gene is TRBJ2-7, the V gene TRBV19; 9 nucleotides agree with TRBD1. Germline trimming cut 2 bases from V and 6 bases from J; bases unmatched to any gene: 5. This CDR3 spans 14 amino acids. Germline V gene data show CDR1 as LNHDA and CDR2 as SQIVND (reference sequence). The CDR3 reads CASSIKDRGSEQYF. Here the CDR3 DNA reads TGTGCCAGTAGTATAAAGGACAGGGGCTCCGAGCAGTACTTC. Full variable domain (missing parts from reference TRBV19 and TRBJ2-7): DGGITQSPKYLFRKEGQNVTLSCEQNLNHDAMYWYRQDPGQGLRLIYYSQIVNDFQKGDIAEGYSVSREKKESFPLTVTSAQKNPTAFYLCASSIKDRGSEQYFGPGTRLTVT.

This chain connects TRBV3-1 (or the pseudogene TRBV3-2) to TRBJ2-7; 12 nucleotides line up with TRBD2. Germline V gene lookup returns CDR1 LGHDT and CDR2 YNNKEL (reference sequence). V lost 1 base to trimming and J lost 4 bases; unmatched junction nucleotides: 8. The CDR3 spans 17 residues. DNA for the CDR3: TGTGCCAGCAGCCAAGGTTGGCTAGCGGGAGGGGAATACGAGCAGTACTTC. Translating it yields CASSQGWLAGGEYEQYF.

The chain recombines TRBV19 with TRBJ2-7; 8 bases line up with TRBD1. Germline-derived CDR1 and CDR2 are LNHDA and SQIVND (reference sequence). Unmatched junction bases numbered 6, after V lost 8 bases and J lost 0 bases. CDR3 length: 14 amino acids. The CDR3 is CASAGQGHSYEQYF. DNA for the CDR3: TGTGCCAGTGCCGGACAGGGACACTCCTACGAGCAGTACTTC.

CDR3 residues: CASSHRQGPGNTIYF. DNA of the CDR3: TGCGCCAGCAGCCACAGACAGGGTCCTGGAAACACCATATATTTT. The chain links TRBV4-3 to TRBJ1-3; 7 nucleotides align to TRBD1. The V gene end was trimmed by 3 bases and the J gene end by 2 bases; junction bases not matched to a gene: 4. This CDR3 has 15 residues. The germline CDR1 and CDR2 sequences are LGHNA and YSLEER.

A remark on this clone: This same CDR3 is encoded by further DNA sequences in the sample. The CDR3 bases are TGTGCCAGTAGTATAGGTAGAAATGAGCAGTTCTTC. Protein: CASSIGRNEQFF. The genes are TRBV19 and TRBJ2-1; the D is unclear. There are 12 residues in the CDR3. V lost 1 base, J lost 7 bases, and 5 bases lay in between. Germline CDR1 reads LNHDA; CDR2 reads SQIVND (reference sequence).

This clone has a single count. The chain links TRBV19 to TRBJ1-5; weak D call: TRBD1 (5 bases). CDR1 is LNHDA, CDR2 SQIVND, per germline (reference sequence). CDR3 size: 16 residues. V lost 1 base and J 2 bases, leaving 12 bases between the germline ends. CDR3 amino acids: CASSIGLIGGNQPQHF. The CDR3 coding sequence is TGTGCCAGTAGTATAGGTTTAATAGGGGGCAATCAGCCCCAGCATTTT.

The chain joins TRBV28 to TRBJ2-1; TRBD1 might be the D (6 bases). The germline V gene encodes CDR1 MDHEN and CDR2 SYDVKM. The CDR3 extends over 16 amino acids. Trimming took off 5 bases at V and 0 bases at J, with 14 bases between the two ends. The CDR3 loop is CASSQGHPSSYNEQFF. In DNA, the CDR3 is TGTGCCAGCAGTCAGGGACACCCCAGCTCCTACAATGAGCAGTTCTTC.

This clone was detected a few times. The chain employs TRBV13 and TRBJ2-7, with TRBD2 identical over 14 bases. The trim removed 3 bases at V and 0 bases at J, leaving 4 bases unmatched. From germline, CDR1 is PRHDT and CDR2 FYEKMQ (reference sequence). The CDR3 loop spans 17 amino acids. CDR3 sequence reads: CASSFGLAGGSSYEQYF. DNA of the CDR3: TGTGCCAGCAGCTTCGGACTAGCGGGAGGTAGCTCCTACGAGCAGTACTTC.

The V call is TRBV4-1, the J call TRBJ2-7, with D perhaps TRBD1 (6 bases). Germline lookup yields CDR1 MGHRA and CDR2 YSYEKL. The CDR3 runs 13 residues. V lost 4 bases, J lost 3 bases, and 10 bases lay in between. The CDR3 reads CASSLGTIYEQYF. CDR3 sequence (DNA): TGCGCCAGCAGCCTCGGGACAATCTACGAGCAGTACTTC.

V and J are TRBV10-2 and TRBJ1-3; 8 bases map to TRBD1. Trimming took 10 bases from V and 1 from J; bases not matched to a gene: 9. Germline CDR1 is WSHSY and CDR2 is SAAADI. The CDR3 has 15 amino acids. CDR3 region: CATTTGDFSGNTIYF. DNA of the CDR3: TGCGCCACGACGACAGGGGACTTTTCTGGAAACACCATATATTTT.

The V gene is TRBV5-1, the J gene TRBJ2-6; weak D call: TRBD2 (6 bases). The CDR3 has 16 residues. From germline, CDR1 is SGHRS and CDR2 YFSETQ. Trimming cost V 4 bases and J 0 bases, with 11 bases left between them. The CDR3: CASSAGSISGANVLTF. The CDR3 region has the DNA TGCGCCAGCAGCGCCGGGAGCATCTCTGGGGCCAACGTCCTGACTTTC.

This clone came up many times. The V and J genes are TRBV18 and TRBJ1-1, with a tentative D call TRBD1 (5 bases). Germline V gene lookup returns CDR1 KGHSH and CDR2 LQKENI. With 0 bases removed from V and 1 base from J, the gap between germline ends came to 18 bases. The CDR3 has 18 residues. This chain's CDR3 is CASSPPEGKFGGNTEAFF. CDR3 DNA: TGTGCCAGCTCACCACCGGAGGGGAAATTTGGAGGGAACACTGAAGCTTTCTTT.

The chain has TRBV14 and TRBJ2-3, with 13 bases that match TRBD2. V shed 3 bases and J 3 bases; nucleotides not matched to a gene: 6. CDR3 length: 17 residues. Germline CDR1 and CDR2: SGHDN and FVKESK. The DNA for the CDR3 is TGTGCCAGCAGCCACTCGGGACTAGCGGGGCTGACAGATACGCAGTATTTT. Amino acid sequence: CASSHSGLAGLTDTQYF.

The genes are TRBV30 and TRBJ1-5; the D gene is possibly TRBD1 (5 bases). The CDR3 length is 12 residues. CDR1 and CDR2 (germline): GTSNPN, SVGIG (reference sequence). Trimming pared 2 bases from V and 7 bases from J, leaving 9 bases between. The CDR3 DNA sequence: TGTGCCTGGAGTAGGGGAAGGCAGCCCCAGCATTTT. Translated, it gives CAWSRGRQPQHF. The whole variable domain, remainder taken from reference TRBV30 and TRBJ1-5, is SQTIHQWPATLVQPVGSPLSLECTVEGTSNPNLYWYRQAAGRGLQLLFYSVGIGQISSEVPQNLSASRPQDRQFILSSKKLLLSDSGFYLCAWSRGRQPQHFGDGTRLSIL.

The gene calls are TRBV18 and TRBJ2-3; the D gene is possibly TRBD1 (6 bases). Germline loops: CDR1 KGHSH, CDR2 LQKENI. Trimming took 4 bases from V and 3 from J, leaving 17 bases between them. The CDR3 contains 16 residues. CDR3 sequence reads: CASSRSRGSGTDTQYF. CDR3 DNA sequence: TGTGCCAGCTCACGCTCCAGGGGCTCAGGTACAGATACGCAGTATTTT.

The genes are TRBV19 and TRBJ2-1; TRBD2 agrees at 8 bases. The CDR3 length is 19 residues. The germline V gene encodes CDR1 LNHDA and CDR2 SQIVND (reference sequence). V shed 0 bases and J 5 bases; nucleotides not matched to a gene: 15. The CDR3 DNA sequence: TGTGCCAGTAGTATAGATCCGGCAGAGCTCGGGACTAGGAACAATGAGCAGTTCTTC. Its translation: CASSIDPAELGTRNNEQFF.

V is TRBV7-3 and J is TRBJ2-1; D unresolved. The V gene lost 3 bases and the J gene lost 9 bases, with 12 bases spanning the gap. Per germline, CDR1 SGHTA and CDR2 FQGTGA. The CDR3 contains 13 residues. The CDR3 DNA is TGTGCCAGCAGCTTCGCCCTCCAGGCTGAGCAGTTCTTC. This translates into CASSFALQAEQFF.

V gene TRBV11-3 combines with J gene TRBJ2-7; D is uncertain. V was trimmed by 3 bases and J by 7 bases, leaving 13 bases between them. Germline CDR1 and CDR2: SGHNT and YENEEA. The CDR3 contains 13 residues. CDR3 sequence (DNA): TGTGCCAGCAGCTTTGGCCCTAGAAAGGAGCAGTACTTC. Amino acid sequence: CASSFGPRKEQYF.

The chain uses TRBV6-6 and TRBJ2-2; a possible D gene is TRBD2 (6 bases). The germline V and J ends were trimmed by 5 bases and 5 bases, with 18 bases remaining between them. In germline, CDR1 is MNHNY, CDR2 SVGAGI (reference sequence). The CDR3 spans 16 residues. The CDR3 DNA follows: TGTGCCAGCAGTCGAGCCTCATCCGGGGGAACCGGGGAGCTGTTTTTT. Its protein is CASSRASSGGTGELFF.

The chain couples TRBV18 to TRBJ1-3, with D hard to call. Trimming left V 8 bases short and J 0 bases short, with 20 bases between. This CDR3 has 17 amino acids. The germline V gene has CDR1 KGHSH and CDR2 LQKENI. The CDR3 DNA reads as TGTGCCAGCCGGGAGGAGGTCGACATGAACTCTGGAAACACCATATATTTT. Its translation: CASREEVDMNSGNTIYF.

CDR3 nucleotide sequence: TGTGCCTGGAGTGTCGGAGGGGACACTGAAGCTTTCTTT. The encoded protein is CAWSVGGDTEAFF. This sequence joins TRBV30 and TRBJ1-1; a possible D gene is TRBD1 (5 bases). The CDR3 extends over 13 amino acids. Germline CDR1 reads GTSNPN; CDR2 reads SVGIG (reference sequence). Trimming removed 0 bases from V and 3 bases from J, with 8 bases in between.